The 30 T cell receptor beta chains below all came from one sample that was sequenced in a study of CXCR3-negative and CXCR3-positive naive CD8 T cells. Study-wide findings and caveats: CXCR3-negative naive cells had less hydrophobic TRB CDR3s than did CXCR3-positive naive cells.

The antigens for these receptors are not known. 5' RACE that incorporated UMI labels was used to prepare the TRB cDNA libraries. Using the 5' RACE reads, TCRdb records one entry per CDR3 protein without DNA. The sample table includes about 150,000 distinct CDR3 sequences. Material: naive CXCR3+ CD8+ T cells from blood. Subset described: CD45RO-CCR7+CD27+CD95- naive CD8+ T cells expressing CXCR3 (TNR3+). The receptors stem from a human donor in good health. Some clones in this sample may be carry-over from other donors' samples.

V gene TRBV12-3 or TRBV12-4 combines with J gene TRBJ1-1; TCRdb's D gene call, TRBD1, goes unchecked for lack of DNA. The CDR3 has 11 amino acids. The CDR3 here is CASSPWVLAFF.

The chain recombines TRBV12-3 or TRBV12-4 with TRBJ2-3; TCRdb calls TRBD2, which cannot be checked without DNA. The CDR3 is 19 residues long. CDR3 region: CASIPWGTSGDLSTDTQYF.

The V gene is TRBV20-1, the J gene TRBJ2-7; TCRdb indicates TRBD1, and absent DNA this call remains unverified. This CDR3 comprises 15 residues. CDR1 and CDR2 (germline): DFQATT, SNEGSKA (reference sequence). CDR3 residues: CSASAGDRGLGEQYF.

V usage is TRBV14 and J usage is TRBJ2-5. The germline CDR1 and CDR2 sequences are SGHDN and FVKESK. The CDR3 runs to 14 residues. CDR3 loop: CASSQELVQETQYF.

The chain uses TRBV5-1 and TRBJ1-5; TCRdb designates TRBD1, a call that cannot be tested without DNA. The CDR3 is 17 amino acids. Germline values: CDR1 SGHRS, CDR2 YFSETQ. The CDR3 loop reads CASSSRGKGKSNQPQHF.

The chain joins TRBV10-3 to TRBJ2-1. CDR3 size: 11 residues. The germline gives CDR1 ENHRY, CDR2 SYGVKD. CDR3: CAISESQEQFF.

This chain connects TRBV7-9 to TRBJ2-1; as DNA is missing, the TRBD1 call by TCRdb cannot be tested. The germline gives CDR1 SEHNR, CDR2 FQNEAQ (reference sequence). The length of the CDR3 is 15 residues. This CDR3 is CASSPRDRAYNEQFF.

This chain uses TRBV4-1 with TRBJ2-7; TCRdb's D gene call, TRBD2, goes unchecked for lack of DNA. The CDR3 has 15 residues. Germline CDR1 MGHRA, CDR2 YSYEKL. The CDR3 sequence is CASSHFAGTTGEQYF.

The chain recombines TRBV11-2 with TRBJ2-1. The CDR3 totals 15 residues. In germline, CDR1 is SGHAT, CDR2 FQNNGV. CDR3 region: CASSTYYDPRNEQFF.

The chain links TRBV20-1 to TRBJ2-7. CDR1 and CDR2 from the germline V gene are DFQATT and SNEGSKA (reference sequence). The CDR3 has 11 amino acids. CDR3 region: CSARSTYEQYF.

The chain carries TRBV7-6 and TRBJ2-3. This CDR3 is built from 14 residues. Germline values: CDR1 SGHVS, CDR2 FNYEAQ. The chain's CDR3 is CASSLISRTDTQYF.

This sequence joins TRBV20-1 and TRBJ2-5; there is no DNA to check the TCRdb D call of TRBD1. Germline lookup yields CDR1 DFQATT and CDR2 SNEGSKA (reference sequence). The CDR3 runs 17 residues. CDR3 residues: CSATVPQGTFSQETQYF.

The rearrangement joins TRBV23-1 to TRBJ1-5; TCRdb picks TRBD1, but there is no DNA to check that call. TRBV23-1 is an open reading frame, and its role is uncertain. The length of the CDR3 is 15 residues. The CDR3 spells CASSQSGQSNQPQHF.

The chain has TRBV7-6 and TRBJ2-5; TCRdb lists TRBD1, though no DNA is available to test this call. CDR1 is SGHVS, CDR2 FNYEAQ, per germline. The CDR3 length is 15 residues. The CDR3 sequence: CASSSDSVEQETQYF.

The V gene is TRBV2, the J gene TRBJ2-5; the D call from TCRdb, TRBD2, cannot be confirmed without DNA. CDR3 size: 14 residues. CDR1 and CDR2 (germline): SNHLY, FYNNEI. This CDR3 reads CASSDLAGQETQYF.

This chain uses TRBV9 with TRBJ2-1; TCRdb calls TRBD2, which cannot be checked without DNA. The germline V gene encodes CDR1 SGDLS and CDR2 YYNGEE. This CDR3 is 15 amino acids long. CDR3 sequence reads: CASTRGGRAENEQFF.

This sequence joins TRBV7-9 and TRBJ1-4. CDR3 length: 15 residues. Germline values: CDR1 SEHNR, CDR2 FQNEAQ (reference sequence). CDR3 sequence: CASSYPRDFNEKLFF.

The J gene is TRBJ2-7, the V gene TRBV4-3. CDR3 length: 15 residues. The germline V gene has CDR1 LGHNA and CDR2 YSLEER. CDR3 in amino acids: CASSQDAGSFYEQYF.

This chain links TRBV12-3 or TRBV12-4 with TRBJ2-1; TCRdb gives TRBD2 as the D gene, but with no DNA this cannot be confirmed. The CDR3 covers 16 residues. The CDR3: CASTLFNGVPMSEQFF.

The rearrangement joins TRBV28 to TRBJ2-1; the TCRdb call, TRBD2, lacks DNA for checking. The germline gives CDR1 MDHEN, CDR2 SYDVKM. The CDR3 covers 13 residues. The CDR3 here is CAISSGGPGEQFF.

The chain has TRBV12-3 or TRBV12-4 and TRBJ1-6. The CDR3 runs to 15 residues. CDR3 amino acids: CASSSLTGLRSPLHF.

J is TRBJ2-7 and V is TRBV7-6; the TCRdb call, TRBD1, lacks DNA for checking. Germline CDR1 is SGHVS and CDR2 is FNYEAQ. The CDR3 runs 16 residues. CDR3 loop: CASSSRGGGRIYEQYF.

CDR3 protein: CSVEAGRAYEQYF. J is TRBJ2-7 and V is TRBV29-1; the TCRdb call, TRBD1, lacks DNA for checking. Germline CDR1 is SQVTM and CDR2 is ANQGSEA. CDR3 length: 13 amino acids.

The chain joins TRBV29-1 to TRBJ2-7; the TCRdb call, TRBD2, lacks DNA for checking. This CDR3 has 14 residues. The germline V gene has CDR1 SQVTM and CDR2 ANQGSEA. The CDR3 sequence: CSVVASGAAYEQYF.

The chain has TRBV28 and TRBJ2-7; without DNA, the TCRdb call of TRBD1 cannot be checked. Germline V lookup: CDR1 MDHEN, CDR2 SYDVKM. The CDR3 contains 15 residues. The CDR3 spells CASSGRTGAHYEQYF.

The chain combines TRBV5-1 with TRBJ2-1; TCRdb selects TRBD2, and the lack of DNA leaves this call unchecked. This CDR3 has 18 amino acids. Germline V gene data show CDR1 as SGHRS and CDR2 as YFSETQ. CDR3 region: CASSLAGTSGDLLYEQFF.

The V gene is TRBV15, the J gene TRBJ2-2; TCRdb designates TRBD1, a call that cannot be tested without DNA. The CDR3 is 17 amino acids. CDR1 LNHNV and CDR2 YYDKDF come from the germline V gene (reference sequence). The CDR3 region is CATSTPGTRETSGELFF.

The chain carries TRBV5-1 and TRBJ2-1; TCRdb's D call of TRBD1 is untestable without DNA. Germline values: CDR1 SGHRS, CDR2 YFSETQ. The CDR3 spans 13 residues. This CDR3 is CASSSGSYNEQFF. The full variable domain, rest sourced from reference TRBV5-1 and TRBJ2-1, is KAGVTQTPRYLIKTRGQQVTLSCSPISGHRSVSWYQQTPGQGLQFLFEYFSETQRNKGNFPGRFSGRQFSNSRSEMNVSTLELGDSALYLCASSSGSYNEQFFGPGTRLTVL.

The chain is built from TRBV7-9 and TRBJ1-4. The CDR3 is 13 residues long. Germline V lookup: CDR1 SEHNR, CDR2 FQNEAQ (reference sequence). CDR3: CASSLRENEKLFF. Full variable domain (rest looked up from reference TRBV7-9 and TRBJ1-4): DTGVSQNPRHKITKRGQNVTFRCDPISEHNRLYWYRQTLGQGPEFLTYFQNEAQLEKSRLLSDRFSAERPKGSFSTLEIQRTEQGDSAMYLCASSLRENEKLFFGSGTQLSVL.

This chain links TRBV19 with TRBJ1-3. The CDR3 has 15 residues. Per germline, CDR1 LNHDA and CDR2 SQIVND (reference sequence). This chain's CDR3 is CASSISISPGNTIYF.